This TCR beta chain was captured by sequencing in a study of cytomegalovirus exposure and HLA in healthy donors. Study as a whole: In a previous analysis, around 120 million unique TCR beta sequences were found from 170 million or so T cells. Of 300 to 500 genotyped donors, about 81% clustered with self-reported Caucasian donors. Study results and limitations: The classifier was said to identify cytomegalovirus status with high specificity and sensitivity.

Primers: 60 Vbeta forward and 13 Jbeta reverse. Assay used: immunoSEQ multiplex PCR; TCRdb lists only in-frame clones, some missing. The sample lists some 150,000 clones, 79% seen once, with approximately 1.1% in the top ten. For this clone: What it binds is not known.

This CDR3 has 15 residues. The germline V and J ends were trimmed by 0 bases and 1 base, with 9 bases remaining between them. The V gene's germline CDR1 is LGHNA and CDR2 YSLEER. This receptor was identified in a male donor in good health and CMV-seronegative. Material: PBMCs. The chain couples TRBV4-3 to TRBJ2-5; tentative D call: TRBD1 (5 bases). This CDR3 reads CASSQDLDSQETQYF. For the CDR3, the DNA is TGCGCCAGCAGCCAAGACCTTGACAGCCAAGAGACCCAGTACTTC.